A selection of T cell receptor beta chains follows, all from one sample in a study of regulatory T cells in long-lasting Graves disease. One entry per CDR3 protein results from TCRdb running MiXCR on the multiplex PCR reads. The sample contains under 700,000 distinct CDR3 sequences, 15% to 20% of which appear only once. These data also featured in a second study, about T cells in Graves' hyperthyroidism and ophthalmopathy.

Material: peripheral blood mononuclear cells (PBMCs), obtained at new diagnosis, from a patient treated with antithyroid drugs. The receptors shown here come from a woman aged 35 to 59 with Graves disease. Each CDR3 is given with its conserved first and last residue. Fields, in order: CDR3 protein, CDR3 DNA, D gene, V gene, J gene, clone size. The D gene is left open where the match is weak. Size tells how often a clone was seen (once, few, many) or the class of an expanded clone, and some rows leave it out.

CDR3: CASRPTDSHEQYF
DNA: TGTGCCAGCAGACCCACTGACAGTCACGAGCAGTACTTC
D: -
V: TRBV6-1
J: TRBJ2-7
size: many

CDR3: CASSPTGQGSVEAFF
DNA: TGTGCCAGCTCACCAACGGGACAGGGAAGTGTTGAAGCTTTCTTT
D: TRBD1
V: TRBV18
J: TRBJ1-1
size: few

CDR3: CASSQDSAVEQYF
DNA: TGCGCCAGCAGCCAAGATTCAGCGGTCGAGCAGTACTTC
D: -
V: TRBV4-1
J: TRBJ2-7
size: -

CDR3: CASRPPGRGHEQYF
DNA: TGTGCCAGCAGACCTCCGGGCAGGGGACACGAGCAGTACTTC
D: -
V: TRBV6-1
J: TRBJ2-7
size: few

CDR3: CASSPGQRSGNTIYF
DNA: TGTGCCAGCTCACCGGGACAGAGATCTGGAAACACCATATATTTT
D: TRBD1
V: TRBV18
J: TRBJ1-3
size: few

CDR3: CASSERSPYEQYF
DNA: TGTGCCAGCAGTGAACGGAGCCCCTACGAGCAGTACTTC
D: -
V: TRBV6-1
J: TRBJ2-7
size: many

CDR3: CASRLGGAGGEQFF
DNA: TGTGCCAGCAGACTCGGGGGGGCCGGGGGTGAGCAGTTCTTC
D: TRBD2
V: TRBV28
J: TRBJ2-1
size: few

CDR3: CASSEGQVSNEQYF
DNA: TGTGCCAGCAGCGAGGGACAGGTCAGTAACGAGCAGTACTTC
D: TRBD1
V: TRBV9
J: TRBJ2-7
size: few

CDR3: CSVDQAFKETQYF
DNA: TGCAGCGTTGACCAGGCCTTCAAAGAGACCCAGTACTTC
D: -
V: TRBV29-1
J: TRBJ2-5
size: many

CDR3: CASSPPDRGARYGYTF
DNA: TGTGCCAGCAGTCCTCCGGACCGGGGAGCTCGGTATGGCTACACCTTC
D: -
V: TRBV28
J: TRBJ1-2
size: many

CDR3: CASSGLGQGRETQYF
DNA: TGTGCCAGCTCCGGGCTGGGACAGGGGCGGGAGACCCAGTACTTC
D: TRBD1
V: TRBV5-8
J: TRBJ2-5
size: -

CDR3: CASSGMGYEQYF
DNA: TGTGCCAGCAGTGGAATGGGCTACGAGCAGTACTTC
D: -
V: TRBV2
J: TRBJ2-7
size: many

CDR3: CASSPRRGGRWEAFF
DNA: TGTGCCAGCAGCCCACGTCGAGGGGGACGCTGGGAAGCTTTCTTT
D: -
V: TRBV6-1
J: TRBJ1-1
size: many